These T cell receptor beta chains were read from a single sample in a study of blood T cell repertoires in COVID-19. TCRdb's table, derived via immunoSEQ multiplex PCR, lists solely in-frame clones and lacks some. Of roughly 380,000 clones in the sample, roughly 89% were seen once. Sequencing was carried out using peripheral blood. All receptors derive from a woman aged 55-69 years with COVID-19, enrolled during active disease. CDR3s include the opening cysteine and the closing phenylalanine or tryptophan. A D gene is named only where the DNA matches it firmly. Rows may omit the clone size; those that give it use once, few, many or a size class.

abundance,v_gene,j_gene,d_gene,CDR3nt,CDR3aa
.,TRBV20-1,TRBJ2-7,.,TGCAGTGCTAGAGCCCCCGGCGAGCAGTACTTC,CSARAPGEQYF
few,TRBV5-1,TRBJ1-5,TRBD1,TGCGCCAGCAGCTCGGGACAGCCTAATCAGCCCCAGCATTTT,CASSSGQPNQPQHF
.,TRBV6-6,TRBJ1-1,.,TGTGCCAGCAGATTATCGGAGATGACTGAAGCTTTCTTT,CASRLSEMTEAFF
.,TRBV6-1,TRBJ2-7,.,TGTGCCAGCAGTGATAACAGAGCCTACGAGCAGTACTTC,CASSDNRAYEQYF
.,TRBV6-6,TRBJ1-2,TRBD1,TGTGCCAGCAGTTACGCCGGGACAGGGGCGCTGGGCGGCTACACCTTC,CASSYAGTGALGGYTF
.,TRBV15,TRBJ1-5,TRBD1,TGTGCCACCAGCAGAGCCTACTCGACAGGGGACCAGCCCCAGCATTTT,CATSRAYSTGDQPQHF
.,TRBV5-6,TRBJ1-3,TRBD1,TGTGCCAGCAGCTTGTCAGGGGGGCCTGGAAACACCATATATTTT,CASSLSGGPGNTIYF
.,TRBV4-1,TRBJ1-6,.,TGCGCCAGCAGCCAAGAGCAGGGAGGCTATAATTCACCCCTCCACTTT,CASSQEQGGYNSPLHF
.,TRBV19,TRBJ1-5,.,TGTGCCAGTAGTATGACCGGGACCCAGCATTTT,CASSMTGTQHF
.,TRBV6-5,TRBJ1-5,.,TGTGCCAGCAGTTACTCGAATCAGGGCGGGCCCCAGCATTTT,CASSYSNQGGPQHF
.,TRBV19,TRBJ2-7,.,TGTGCCAGTATAGGGCAGACCAGAGGGGAGCAGTACTTC,CASIGQTRGEQYF
.,TRBV5-5,TRBJ1-3,.,TGTGCCAGCAGCTTGGCCGACATCGTCTCTGGAAACACCATATATTTT,CASSLADIVSGNTIYF
.,TRBV28,TRBJ1-2,TRBD1,TGTGCCAGCAGCCAAGGGACAGTGAACTATGGCTACACCTTC,CASSQGTVNYGYTF
.,TRBV4-1,TRBJ1-1,.,TGCGCCAGCAGCCAAGGTAAGGGGAAGACCGTGAACACTGAAGCTTTCTTT,CASSQGKGKTVNTEAFF
.,TRBV5-8,TRBJ2-7,TRBD2,TGTGCCAGCACCCGAAGACTAGCGGGGTACCACGAGCAGTACTTC,CASTRRLAGYHEQYF
.,TRBV6-5,TRBJ2-1,TRBD1,TGTGCCAGCAAGGGGACAGCGTCCTACAATGAGCAGTTCTTC,CASKGTASYNEQFF
.,TRBV5-1,TRBJ1-1,TRBD1,TGCGCCAGCAGCGGGACAGGTCGGGGCACTGAAGCTTTCTTT,CASSGTGRGTEAFF
.,TRBV19,TRBJ1-2,TRBD1,TGTGCCAGTAGTATAGATCATCCCAGGGGGAATGGCTACACCTTC,CASSIDHPRGNGYTF
.,TRBV2,TRBJ1-4,.,TGTGCCAGCCGACAGAGTAATGAAAAACTGTTTTTT,CASRQSNEKLFF
.,TRBV4-2,TRBJ2-1,.,TGTGCCAGCAGCCAAGGGACAGCCGAACGGAACAATGAGCAGTTCTTC,CASSQGTAERNNEQFF
.,TRBV19,TRBJ1-4,TRBD1,TGTGCCAGTAGTGCGGACAGGGGGCCTTCTAATGAAAAACTGTTTTTT,CASSADRGPSNEKLFF
.,TRBV5-1,TRBJ2-2,TRBD1,TGCGCCAGCAGCACCCCACCGGGACAGGGTGACACCGGGGAGCTGTTTTTT,CASSTPPGQGDTGELFF
.,TRBV12-5,TRBJ1-3,.,TGTGCTAGTGGTTCGGGGAATCCTGGAAACACCATATATTTT,CASGSGNPGNTIYF
.,TRBV5-1,TRBJ1-1,.,TGCGCCAGCAGCTTGAGTCAGGGGCTCACTGAAGCTTTCTTT,CASSLSQGLTEAFF
.,TRBV19,TRBJ2-2,.,TGTGCCAGTAGTATAGAACGGGTTCGCACCGGGGAGCTGTTTTTT,CASSIERVRTGELFF
.,TRBV6-5,TRBJ2-5,.,TGTGCCAGCCGGGTCGACCCCTCTCGTGAGACCCAGTACTTC,CASRVDPSRETQYF
.,TRBV28,TRBJ1-5,.,TGTGCCAGCAGGACGGGGGGCGGACAGCCCCAGCATTTT,CASRTGGGQPQHF
.,TRBV28,TRBJ1-5,.,TGTGCCAGCAGTTGGTTCGACAGGACTAATCAGCCCCAGCATTTT,CASSWFDRTNQPQHF
.,TRBV5-4,TRBJ2-5,TRBD1,TGTGCCAGCAGCTTCGGGACAGGGGGCGCGGAAGAGACCCAGTACTTC,CASSFGTGGAEETQYF
.,TRBV19,TRBJ1-5,TRBD1,TGTGCCAGTAGTATAGATTCGACAGGGGGCGGTCAGCCCCAGCATTTT,CASSIDSTGGGQPQHF
once,TRBV6-5,TRBJ1-1,.,TGTGCCAGCAGTTACGGTGCGGTGAACACTGAAGCTTTCTTT,CASSYGAVNTEAFF